This entry describes one TCR beta chain. The target antigen is unknown. The data originate from a study of radiotherapy plus CTLA-4 blockade in lung cancer. Whole-study context: Around 18% of patients responded objectively, and roughly 30% achieved disease control. General study points: The study found tumor-derived TCR clones expanded in blood after radiotherapy plus ipilimumab.

Only in-frame clones appear in the TCRdb table, and some are missing; sequencing was by immunoSEQ multiplex PCR. Counted here are 65,000 to 90,000 clones, around 84% occurring once; the ten biggest clones make up approximately 0.9%. Trimming stripped 7 bases from V and 4 bases from J, with 16 bases between. CDR3 length: 14 amino acids. Per germline, CDR1 MDHEN and CDR2 SYDVKM. Chemo-refractory metastatic non-small-cell lung cancer patients were treated with focal radiation plus CTLA-4 blockade with ipilimumab. The chain couples TRBV28 to TRBJ1-1; no firm D call. The receptor was derived from a human donor with non-small cell lung cancer who had stable disease on radiotherapy plus ipilimumab. The source was peripheral blood, collected from a patient treated with radiotherapy plus ipilimumab. In DNA form, the CDR3 reads TGTGCCAGCACTAACGGAGGCCGGGGCACTGAAGCTTTCTTT. Its translation is CASTNGGRGTEAFF.